The 7 T cell receptor beta chains reported below all come from one sample, sequenced in a study of T cells in narcolepsy. Data came from immunoSEQ multiplex PCR; TCRdb stores just in-frame clones and leaves some out. The sample shows tens of thousands of clones, 88% of them seen only once. Source material: CD45RA- memory CD4+ T cells from PBMCs. The receptors were sampled from a human donor with narcolepsy.

The chain combines TRBV19 with TRBJ1-6, with no clear D. V lost 2 bases and J lost 16, with 15 bases in between. The CDR3 runs to 13 residues. Germline CDR1 LNHDA, CDR2 SQIVND (reference sequence). The CDR3 DNA follows: TGTGCCAGTAGTATACGACCGGGCCGGCAACTCCACTTT. It yields the protein CASSIRPGRQLHF.

This clone was recorded once. Here the CDR3 DNA reads TGTGCCAGCTCACCAAACCGGGAGGTCAATGAAGCTTTCTTT. Its protein product is CASSPNREVNEAFF. V usage is TRBV18 and J usage is TRBJ1-1; D not resolved. V was shortened by 2 bases and J by 7 bases, with 14 bases between the two germline ends. The CDR3 extends over 14 amino acids. Germline V gene lookup returns CDR1 KGHSH and CDR2 LQKENI.

This chain connects TRBV11-1 to TRBJ2-1, with D perhaps being TRBD1 or TRBD2 (5 bases each). From germline, CDR1 is SGHAT and CDR2 FQDESV (reference sequence). This CDR3 region has 15 residues. Trimming pared 5 bases from V and 9 bases from J, leaving 20 bases between. The CDR3 nucleotides are TGTGCCAGCAGCCCCAACGGACCGACGGGGCGTGAGCAGTTCTTC. It codes for CASSPNGPTGREQFF. The complete variable domain, with remaining parts taken from reference TRBV11-1 and TRBJ2-1, reads EAEVAQSPRYKITEKSQAVAFWCDPISGHATLYWYRQILGQGPELLVQFQDESVVDDSQLPKDRFSAERLKGVDSTLKIQPAELGDSAMYLCASSPNGPTGREQFFGPGTRLTVL.

V usage is TRBV2 and J usage is TRBJ2-3; possible D gene TRBD1, 5 bases. Germline-derived CDR1 and CDR2 are SNHLY and FYNNEI. Trimming pared 10 bases from V and 2 bases from J, leaving 13 bases between. This CDR3 region has 13 residues. CDR3 loop: CATQPDNTDTQYF. Here the CDR3 DNA reads TGTGCCACACAACCGGACAACACAGATACGCAGTATTTT.

The gene calls are TRBV5-6 and TRBJ1-2; 7 bases align to TRBD1. This CDR3 region has 13 residues. Trimming cost V 5 bases and J 4 bases; bases outside gene matches: 5. Germline CDR1 reads SGHDT; CDR2 reads YYEEEE. This chain's CDR3 is CASSVDRAYGYTF. The CDR3 DNA reads as TGTGCCAGCAGTGTCGACAGGGCCTATGGCTACACCTTC.

The chain uses TRBV9 and TRBJ2-7; D is possibly TRBD1 or TRBD2 (6 bases each). The CDR3 extends over 13 amino acids. Looked up from germline, CDR1 is SGDLS and CDR2 is YYNGEE. Deletions cut 0 bases from V and 5 bases from J, with 9 bases between. CDR3 in DNA: TGTGCCAGCAGCGTAGCGGGGGCCCACGAGCAGTACTTC. Amino acid sequence: CASSVAGAHEQYF.

The rearrangement uses TRBV5-1 and TRBJ2-7, with 9 bases fitting TRBD1. This CDR3 comprises 15 residues. Germline CDR1 reads SGHRS; CDR2 reads YFSETQ. Trimming at V came to 4 bases and at J to 3 bases, leaving 8 bases not matched to a gene. For the CDR3, the DNA is TGCGCCAGCAGCCCGGATGGGACAGGGATCTACGAGCAGTACTTC. Protein sequence: CASSPDGTGIYEQYF.